These 11 T cell receptor beta chains share one sample of origin, sequenced in a study of low-dose radiotherapy and immunotherapy resistance in tumors. Time point noted: before trial treatment. Priming of first-strand cDNA relied on TRAV- and TRBV-specific primers (covering alpha and beta chains). The authors amplified TCRs for approximately 18 PCR cycles with a constant-region primer and a V-primer adapter. Using its own MiXCR run on the reads, TCRdb lists one record per CDR3 protein. The top ten hold less than 3% of the sample, which has tens of thousands of distinct CDR3 sequences, around 17% seen once. The sample consisted of PBMCs, taken before treatment. The receptors were gathered from a male donor with prostate cancer.

This clonotype was seen repeatedly, ten times or more. The chain employs TRBV6-2 or TRBV6-3 and TRBJ1-3; D is undetermined. The CDR3 extends over 15 amino acids. Germline V CDR1 and CDR2: MNHEY, SVGEGT. Trimming removed 0 bases at V and 0 bases at J, with 6 bases between. The CDR3 reads CASSYSEISGNTIYF. The CDR3 bases are TGTGCCAGCAGTTACTCAGAGATCTCTGGAAACACCATATATTTT.

This clonotype was seen at least ten times. The chain joins TRBV7-2 to TRBJ2-3; 7 nucleotides line up with TRBD1. CDR1 is SGHTA and CDR2 is FQGNSA in the germline V gene. V was clipped by 1 base and J by 1 base; unmatched bases: 11. CDR3 size: 18 residues. The CDR3 loop is CASSLGFRLRGRTDTQYF. CDR3 sequence (DNA): TGTGCCAGCAGCTTAGGCTTTAGGTTGAGGGGGCGCACAGATACGCAGTATTTT.

This clonotype was detected many times. This rearrangement joins TRBV7-9 to TRBJ2-3; D might be TRBD2 (6 bases). V was shortened by 5 bases and J by 4 bases, with 22 bases between the two germline ends. CDR3 size: 17 residues. Germline V gene sequence: CDR1 SEHNR, CDR2 FQNEAQ (reference sequence). CDR3 DNA sequence: TGTGCCAGCAGCCCAAGAGGAGGGCTAGCGCCGTCAGATACGCAGTATTTT. Translating it yields CASSPRGGLAPSDTQYF.

This clonotype was counted many times. V is TRBV12-3 or TRBV12-4 and J is TRBJ1-5; D possibly corresponds to TRBD1 (5 bases). CDR3 length equals 14 residues. Between the trimmed V and J ends, which lost 3 bases and 6 bases, there was a span of 12 bases. The CDR3 sequence is CASSFRWGGQPQHF. CDR3 nucleotide sequence: TGTGCCAGCAGTTTTAGATGGGGGGGTCAGCCCCAGCATTTT.

With respect to this clonotype: The likely explanation is a read error, given a far larger clone one base away. The chain has TRBV13 and TRBJ2-5; D is unclear. This CDR3 is built from 15 residues. V was shortened by 6 bases and J by 2 bases, with 16 bases between the two germline ends. The germline V gene has CDR1 PRHDT and CDR2 FYEKMQ (reference sequence). CDR3 DNA: TGTGCCAGCAGTGAAGTAAGGGCATTGCAAGAGACCCAGTACTTC. This gives the protein CASSEVRALQETQYF.

This clonotype was observed many times. The genes are TRBV11-2 and TRBJ1-1, with D maybe TRBD1 (6 bases). Germline loops: CDR1 SGHAT, CDR2 FQNNGV. This CDR3 is built from 13 residues. V was cut by 3 bases and J by 5 bases, with 10 bases left in between. The CDR3, as DNA: TGTGCCAGCAGCTTCCGGGGGCGGACTGAAGCTTTCTTT. It yields the protein CASSFRGRTEAFF.

In this sample, this clonotype turned up many times. The chain has TRBV6-4 and TRBJ1-4; 7 bases align to TRBD1. The V gene's germline CDR1 is MRHNA and CDR2 SNTAGT. The CDR3 extends over 13 amino acids. The junction had 6 bases not matched to a gene; V was cut back by 10 bases and J by 4 bases. The DNA for the CDR3 is TGTGCCAACCCGGGACAGCTTAATGAAAAACTGTTTTTT. It encodes CANPGQLNEKLFF.

This clonotype showed up many times. The chain has TRBV2 and TRBJ2-2; D not resolved. Germline V lookup: CDR1 SNHLY, CDR2 FYNNEI. The CDR3 is 15 residues long. Trimming removed 0 bases from V and 6 bases from J, with 11 bases in between. The CDR3: CASSEARLRPGELFF. The CDR3 region has the DNA TGTGCCAGCAGTGAAGCACGGCTCCGACCCGGGGAGCTGTTTTTT.

Concerning this clonotype: A read error may explain this, as a much larger clone is one base away. The chain joins TRBV7-2 to TRBJ2-3, with D tentatively TRBD2 (6 bases). CDR1 is SGHTA and CDR2 is FQGNSA in the germline V gene. This CDR3 spans 17 amino acids. Trimming pared 4 bases from V and 1 base from J, leaving 18 bases between. The CDR3 DNA sequence: TGTGCCAGCAGCTCTACTAGCTGGGGTCGAGGCACAGATACGCAGTATTTT. Protein product: CASSSTSWGRGTDTQYF.

The chain joins TRBV20-1 to TRBJ2-3; TRBD2 aligns across 7 bases. The germline gives CDR1 DFQATT, CDR2 SNEGSKA (reference sequence). The CDR3 covers 15 residues. V lost 3 bases to trimming and J lost 2 bases; unmatched junction nucleotides: 8. The CDR3 DNA sequence: TGCAGTGCTAGGGTCCGGGACTACTCCACAGATACGCAGTATTTT. Protein: CSARVRDYSTDTQYF.

At least ten counts were recorded for this clonotype. This chain joins TRBV11-2 and TRBJ1-5, with D hard to call. Trimming stripped 5 bases from V and 4 bases from J, with 9 bases between. The germline V gene has CDR1 SGHAT and CDR2 FQNNGV. The CDR3 runs 13 residues. CDR3 bases: TGTGCCAGCAGCCCCGGACCGAATCAGCCCCAGCATTTT. Translation gives CASSPGPNQPQHF.